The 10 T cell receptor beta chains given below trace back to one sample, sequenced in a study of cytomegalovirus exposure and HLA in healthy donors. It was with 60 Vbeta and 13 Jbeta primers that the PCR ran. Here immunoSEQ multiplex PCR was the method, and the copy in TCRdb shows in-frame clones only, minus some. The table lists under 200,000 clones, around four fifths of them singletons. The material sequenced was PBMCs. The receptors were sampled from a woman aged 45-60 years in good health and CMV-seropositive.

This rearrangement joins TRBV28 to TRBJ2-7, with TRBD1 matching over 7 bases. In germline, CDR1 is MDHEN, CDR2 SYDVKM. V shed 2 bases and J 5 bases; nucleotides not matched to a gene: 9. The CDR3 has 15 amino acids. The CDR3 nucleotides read TGTGCCAGCAGTTTAGGGTCGACAGGGAACCACGAGCAGTACTTC. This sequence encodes CASSLGSTGNHEQYF.

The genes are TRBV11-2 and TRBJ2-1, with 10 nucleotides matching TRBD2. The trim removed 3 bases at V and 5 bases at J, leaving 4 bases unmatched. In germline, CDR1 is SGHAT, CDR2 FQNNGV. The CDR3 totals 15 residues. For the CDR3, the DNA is TGTGCCAGCAGCTTCGTGGGACTAGCGAACAATGAGCAGTTCTTC. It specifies CASSFVGLANNEQFF.

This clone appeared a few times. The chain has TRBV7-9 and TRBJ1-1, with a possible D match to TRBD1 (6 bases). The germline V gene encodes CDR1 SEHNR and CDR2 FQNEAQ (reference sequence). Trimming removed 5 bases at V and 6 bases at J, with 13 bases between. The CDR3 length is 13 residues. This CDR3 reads CASSVGAGSEAFF. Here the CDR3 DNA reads TGTGCCAGCAGCGTGGGGGCAGGCTCTGAAGCTTTCTTT.

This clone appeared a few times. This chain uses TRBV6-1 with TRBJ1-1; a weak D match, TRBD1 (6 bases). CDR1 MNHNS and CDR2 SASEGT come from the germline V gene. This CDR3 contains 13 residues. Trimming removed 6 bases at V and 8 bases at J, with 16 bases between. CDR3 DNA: TGTGCCAGCAGGGCCTTCCGGGGGGGCGAAGCTTTCTTT. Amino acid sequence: CASRAFRGGEAFF.

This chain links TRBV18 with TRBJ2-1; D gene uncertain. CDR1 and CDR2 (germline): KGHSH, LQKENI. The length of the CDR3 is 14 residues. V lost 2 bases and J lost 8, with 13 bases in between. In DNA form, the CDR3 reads TGTGCCAGCTCACCAAATCTTAGTCGGGATGAGCAGTTCTTC. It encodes CASSPNLSRDEQFF.

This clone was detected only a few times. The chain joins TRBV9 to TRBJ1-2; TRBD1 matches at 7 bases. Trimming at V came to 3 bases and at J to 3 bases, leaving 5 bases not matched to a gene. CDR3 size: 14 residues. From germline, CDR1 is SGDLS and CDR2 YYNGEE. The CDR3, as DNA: TGTGCCAGCAGCGCGGGACAGAGTCACTATGGCTACACCTTC. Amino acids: CASSAGQSHYGYTF.

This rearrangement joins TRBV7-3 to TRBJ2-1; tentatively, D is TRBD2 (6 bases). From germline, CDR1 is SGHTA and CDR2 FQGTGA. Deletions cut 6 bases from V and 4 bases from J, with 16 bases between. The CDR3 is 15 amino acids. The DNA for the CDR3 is TGTGCCAGCAGTTTTACCGGGACTGAATACAATGAGCAGTTCTTC. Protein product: CASSFTGTEYNEQFF.

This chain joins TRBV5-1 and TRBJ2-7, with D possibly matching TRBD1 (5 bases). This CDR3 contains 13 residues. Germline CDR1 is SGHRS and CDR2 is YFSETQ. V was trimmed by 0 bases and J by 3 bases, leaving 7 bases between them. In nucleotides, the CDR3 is TGCGCCAGCAGCTTGGAACAGGTCTACGAGCAGTACTTC. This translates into CASSLEQVYEQYF.

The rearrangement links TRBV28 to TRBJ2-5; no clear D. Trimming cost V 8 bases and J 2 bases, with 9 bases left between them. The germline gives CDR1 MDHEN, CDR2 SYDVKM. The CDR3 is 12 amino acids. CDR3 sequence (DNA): TGTGCCAGCCAGGTCAGGCAAGAGACCCAGTACTTC. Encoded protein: CASQVRQETQYF.

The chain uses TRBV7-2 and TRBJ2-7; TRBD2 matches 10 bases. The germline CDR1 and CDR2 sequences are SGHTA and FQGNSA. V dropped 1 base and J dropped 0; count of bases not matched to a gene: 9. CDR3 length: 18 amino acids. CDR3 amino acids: CASSLEPPGLADSYEQYF. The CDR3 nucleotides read TGTGCCAGCAGCTTAGAACCCCCCGGACTAGCGGACTCCTACGAGCAGTACTTC. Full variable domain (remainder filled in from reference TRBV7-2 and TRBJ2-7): GAGVSQSPSNKVTEKGKDVELRCDPISGHTALYWYRQSLGQGLEFLIYFQGNSAPDKSGLPSDRFSAERTGGSVSTLTIQRTQQEDSAVYLCASSLEPPGLADSYEQYFGPGTRLTVT.